This T cell receptor (beta chain) is from a study of cytomegalovirus exposure and HLA in healthy donors. Overall study results and limits: Compared with the roughly 700-donor mean, an Asian-associated ancestry cluster reportedly had fewer N-insertions, according to a later analysis. Most TCR beta V segments were productive about 87% or about 30% of the time in an earlier analysis.

The V gene end was trimmed by 4 bases and the J gene end by 5 bases; junction bases not matched to a gene: 5. The CDR3 has 15 residues. Per the germline V gene, CDR1 is LGHNA and CDR2 is YNFKEQ. Points on this clone: Its matching antigen is unknown.

This PCR relied on a set of 60 Vbeta primers and 13 Jbeta primers. Per the authors' pipeline: The count from a later analysis was roughly 80 million unique TCR beta chains, some 10 million of them shared. Generated by immunoSEQ multiplex PCR, the TCRdb table keeps only in-frame clones and is missing some. From that table come the V and J calls and clone size; the DNA was used to work out D and trimming. The repertoire holds 240,000 or so clones, with around 81% as singletons. This chain joins TRBV4-2 and TRBJ2-1; 10 nucleotides agree with TRBD2. The sample was PBMCs. The source is a woman in her fifties or sixties in good health and CMV-seropositive. Written as DNA, the CDR3 is TGTGCCAGCAGCCTACTAGCGGGGACTAACAATGAGCAGTTCTTC. It translates to CASSLLAGTNNEQFF.